This TCR beta chain was retrieved from a study of T cell responses to AZD1222 COVID-19 vaccine. The V end was cut by 7 bases, the J end by 3 bases, with 18 bases between. Germline CDR1 and CDR2: SQVTM and ANQGSEA. The CDR3 sequence is 14 residues long. Clones were sequenced by immunoSEQ multiplex PCR, and TCRdb holds only the in-frame ones, with some missing. The sample has 200,000 or so clones, 87% seen once. The chain is built from TRBV29-1 and TRBJ1-2; D might be TRBD1 (5 bases). The sample consisted of peripheral blood, taken on day 0 of MenACWY control vaccination. This TCR was recovered from an adult in good health. CDR3 amino acids: CSAEGSTAYYGYTF. The DNA for the CDR3 is TGCAGCGCCGAGGGGAGCACAGCCTACTATGGCTACACCTTC.